Listed here are 9 T cell receptor beta chains from one sample, sequenced in a study of CD8+CD57+ T cells in acquired aplastic anemia. TCR beta VDJ combinations and CDR3 sequences were profiled from genomic DNA. TCRdb fed the reads into MiXCR, producing one record per CDR3 protein. The sample holds 100,000 to 150,000 distinct CDR3 sequences, 40% to 60% seen once. The material sequenced was sorted CD4+, CD8+, or CD8+CD57+ T cells (not recorded which) from PBMCs. The receptors shown here come from a human donor in good health, serving as a control.

The chain couples TRBV20-1 to TRBJ2-1, with TRBD1 matching 7 bases. Per germline, CDR1 DFQATT and CDR2 SNEGSKA (reference sequence). The CDR3 has 13 residues. V lost 5 bases, J lost 2 bases, and 3 bases stayed unmatched. This CDR3 reads CSAQQGTYNEQFF. The CDR3 DNA sequence: TGCAGTGCTCAACAGGGGACCTACAATGAGCAGTTCTTC.

This clonotype was found many times. The rearrangement links TRBV7-2 to TRBJ2-7; perhaps TRBD1 as D (5 bases). Germline CDR1 is SGHTA and CDR2 is FQGNSA. The V end was cut by 1 base, the J end by 6 bases, with 13 bases between. This CDR3 is built from 14 residues. CDR3 region: CASSLVQGQGEQYF. The CDR3 region has the DNA TGTGCCAGCAGCTTAGTCCAGGGCCAGGGCGAGCAGTACTTC.

This clonotype was observed at least ten times. The CDR3 DNA reads as TGTGCCAGCAGCCCCCTTGGACGGGTAGATACGCAGTATTTT. It yields the protein CASSPLGRVDTQYF. V and J are TRBV7-2 and TRBJ2-3; the D is unclear. The V end was cut by 5 bases, the J end by 5 bases, with 14 bases between. The CDR3 extends over 14 amino acids. The germline gives CDR1 SGHTA, CDR2 FQGNSA.

The chain combines TRBV7-6 with TRBJ2-5; D not resolved. The CDR3 totals 14 residues. Germline CDR1 SGHVS, CDR2 FNYEAQ. Trimming stripped 6 bases from V and 0 bases from J, with 11 bases between. CDR3 residues: CASSVIRYQETQYF. CDR3 sequence (DNA): TGTGCCAGCAGTGTGATAAGATACCAAGAGACCCAGTACTTC.

The table lists this clonotype with a few counts. The conserved closing phenylalanine or tryptophan is absent in this CDR3, likely reflecting a read error. V and J are TRBV6-2 or TRBV6-3 and TRBJ1-1; TRBD1 aligns across 7 bases. The germline CDR1 and CDR2 sequences are MNHEY and SVGEGT. The V and J ends lost 2 bases and 0 bases, in that order; junction bases with no gene match: 3. There are 15 residues in the CDR3. The CDR3, as DNA: TGTGCCAGCAGTTACCTGACAGGGATGAACACTGAAGCTTTCTCT. The encoded protein is CASSYLTGMNTEAFS.

This clonotype was seen a handful of times. The CDR3 loop reads CASRDQQGKMTRGGYNEQFF. DNA for the CDR3: TGTGCCAGCAGGGACCAGCAGGGGAAGATGACGAGGGGCGGCTACAATGAGCAGTTCTTC. The rearrangement joins TRBV11-1 to TRBJ2-1; perhaps TRBD1 as D (6 bases). Germline CDR1 is SGHAT and CDR2 is FQDESV (reference sequence). Trimming pared 6 bases from V and 3 bases from J, leaving 30 bases between. The CDR3 is 20 amino acids.

This rearrangement joins TRBV29-1 to TRBJ2-7, with 9 bases matching TRBD2. The CDR3 runs 13 residues. The germline gives CDR1 SQVTM, CDR2 ANQGSEA. V lost 5 bases, J lost 3 bases, and 5 bases stayed unmatched. CDR3: CSVTLAGIYEQYF. The CDR3 DNA follows: TGCAGCGTTACCCTAGCGGGGATCTACGAGCAGTACTTC.

This sequence joins TRBV10-2 and TRBJ1-5; D is unclear. V was clipped by 3 bases and J by 7 bases, with 10 bases between them. The CDR3 sequence is 13 residues long. The germline CDR1 and CDR2 sequences are WSHSY and SAAADI. Here the CDR3 reads CASSDPARQPQHF. CDR3 coding DNA: TGCGCCAGCAGTGATCCGGCCCGCCAGCCCCAGCATTTT.

The table lists this clonotype with many counts. The chain has TRBV5-1 and TRBJ1-3; TRBD1 agrees at 7 bases. V gave up 3 bases and J gave up 4 bases; unmatched junction bases: 10. This CDR3 has 16 amino acids. Germline values: CDR1 SGHRS, CDR2 YFSETQ. CDR3 nucleotides: TGCGCCAGCAGCTCCTGGGGCCAGGGGGGCGGAAACACCATATATTTT. Protein: CASSSWGQGGGNTIYF.